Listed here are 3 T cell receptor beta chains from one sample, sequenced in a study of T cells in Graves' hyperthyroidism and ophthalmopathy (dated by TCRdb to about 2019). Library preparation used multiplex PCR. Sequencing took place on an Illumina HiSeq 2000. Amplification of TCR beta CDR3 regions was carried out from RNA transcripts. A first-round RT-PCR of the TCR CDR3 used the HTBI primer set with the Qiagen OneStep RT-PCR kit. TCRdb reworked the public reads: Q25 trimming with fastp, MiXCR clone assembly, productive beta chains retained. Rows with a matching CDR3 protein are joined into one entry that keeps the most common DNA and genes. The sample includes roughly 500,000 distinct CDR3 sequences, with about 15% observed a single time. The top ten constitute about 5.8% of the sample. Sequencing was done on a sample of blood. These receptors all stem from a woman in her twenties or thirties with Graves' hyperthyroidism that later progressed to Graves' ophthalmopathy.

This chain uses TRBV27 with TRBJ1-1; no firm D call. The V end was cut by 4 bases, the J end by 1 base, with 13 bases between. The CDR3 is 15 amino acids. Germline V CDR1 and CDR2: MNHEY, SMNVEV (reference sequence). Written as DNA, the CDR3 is TGTGCCAGCAGTTCACAAACGGACGGGAACACTGAAGCTTTCTTT. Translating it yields CASSSQTDGNTEAFF.

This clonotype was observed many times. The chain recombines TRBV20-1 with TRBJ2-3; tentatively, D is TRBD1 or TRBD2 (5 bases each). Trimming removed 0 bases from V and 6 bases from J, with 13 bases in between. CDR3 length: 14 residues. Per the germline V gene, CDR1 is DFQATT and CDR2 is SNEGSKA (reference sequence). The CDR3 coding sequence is TGCAGTGCTAGAGACCCGGGCAGGGAGGATACGCAGTATTTT. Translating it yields CSARDPGREDTQYF.

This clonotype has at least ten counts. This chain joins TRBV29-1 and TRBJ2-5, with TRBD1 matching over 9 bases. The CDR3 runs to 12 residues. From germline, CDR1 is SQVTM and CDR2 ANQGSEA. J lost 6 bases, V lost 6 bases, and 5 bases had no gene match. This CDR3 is CSVADRGKTQYF. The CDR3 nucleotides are TGCAGCGTGGCGGACAGGGGAAAGACCCAGTACTTC.